This T cell receptor beta chain was profiled in a study of OX40 agonist ivuxolimab in advanced cancers. About the study: Averaging about 60 years in age, with a range of roughly 20 to 79, the cohort was 65% to 85% male. Allowance was made for prior anti-PD-1, anti-PD-L1 or anti-CTLA-4 therapy, and approximately 41% had some.

Excluded were patients having autoimmune disease history or systemic immunosuppression. This clone was detected only once. The antigen is undetermined. Sequencing used immunoSEQ multiplex PCR; TCRdb keeps in-frame clones, though not all of them. The sample includes roughly 83,000 clones, roughly 84% of them seen just once. CDR1 is MNHNY, CDR2 SVGAGI, per germline (reference sequence). The V gene lost 9 bases and the J gene lost 2 bases, with 15 bases spanning the gap. The CDR3 sequence is 14 residues long. General study results and limits: Nonresponders, in some cases, also had low normalized T-cell clonal expansion.

The sample here was CD4+ or CD8+ T cells sorted from blood, taken in a trial of the OX40 agonist ivuxolimab. The chain recombines TRBV6-6 with TRBJ2-3; a weak D match, TRBD1 (6 bases). The TCR sequence derives from an adult with an advanced solid tumor such as melanoma, head and neck, liver or kidney cancer. CDR3 sequence: CARKGQTITDTQYF. The CDR3 region has the DNA TGTGCCAGGAAAGGACAGACGATCACAGATACGCAGTATTTT.